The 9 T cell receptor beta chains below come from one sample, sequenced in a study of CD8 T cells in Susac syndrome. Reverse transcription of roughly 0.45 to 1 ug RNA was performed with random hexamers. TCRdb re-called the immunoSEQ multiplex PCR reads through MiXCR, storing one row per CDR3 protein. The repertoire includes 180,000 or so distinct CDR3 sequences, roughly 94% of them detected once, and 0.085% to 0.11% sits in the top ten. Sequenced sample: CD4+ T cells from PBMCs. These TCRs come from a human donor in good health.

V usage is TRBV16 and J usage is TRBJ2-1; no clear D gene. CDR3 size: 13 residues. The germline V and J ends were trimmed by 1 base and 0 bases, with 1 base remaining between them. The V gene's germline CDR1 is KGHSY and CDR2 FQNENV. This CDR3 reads CASSQYSYNEQFF. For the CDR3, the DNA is TGTGCCAGCAGCCAATACTCCTACAATGAGCAGTTCTTC.

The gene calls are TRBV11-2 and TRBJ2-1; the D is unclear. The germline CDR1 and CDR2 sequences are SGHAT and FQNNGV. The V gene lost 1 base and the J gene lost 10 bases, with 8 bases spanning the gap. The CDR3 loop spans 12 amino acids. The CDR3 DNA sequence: TGTGCCAGCAGCTTAGCGGCCGCCGAGCAGTTCTTC. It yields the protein CASSLAAAEQFF.

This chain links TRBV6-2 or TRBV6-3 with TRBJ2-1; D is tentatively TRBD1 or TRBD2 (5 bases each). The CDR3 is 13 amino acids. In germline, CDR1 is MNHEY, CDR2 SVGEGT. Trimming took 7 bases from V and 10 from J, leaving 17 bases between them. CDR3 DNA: TGTGCCAGCACTCCTTCCGGGGCCCGGGAGCAGTTCTTC. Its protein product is CASTPSGAREQFF.

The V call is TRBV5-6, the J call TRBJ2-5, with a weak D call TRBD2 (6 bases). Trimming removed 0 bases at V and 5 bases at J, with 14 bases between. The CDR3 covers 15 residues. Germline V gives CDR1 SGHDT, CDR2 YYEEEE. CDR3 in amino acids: CASSLAGLGLETQYF. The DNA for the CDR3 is TGTGCCAGCAGCTTGGCGGGACTCGGGTTGGAGACCCAGTACTTC.

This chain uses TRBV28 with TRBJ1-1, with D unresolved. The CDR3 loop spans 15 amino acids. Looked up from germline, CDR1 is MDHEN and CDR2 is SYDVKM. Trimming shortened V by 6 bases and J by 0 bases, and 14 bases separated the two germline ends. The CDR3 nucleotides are TGTGCCAGCAGACCCCCAGCGAGTATGAACACTGAAGCTTTCTTT. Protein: CASRPPASMNTEAFF.

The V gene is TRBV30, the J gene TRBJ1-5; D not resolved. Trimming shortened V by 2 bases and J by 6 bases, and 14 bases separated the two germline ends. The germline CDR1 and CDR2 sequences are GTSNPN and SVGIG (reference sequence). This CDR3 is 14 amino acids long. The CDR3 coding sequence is TGTGCCTGGAGTCCCACATTATCGGGTCAGCCCCAGCATTTT. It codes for CAWSPTLSGQPQHF.

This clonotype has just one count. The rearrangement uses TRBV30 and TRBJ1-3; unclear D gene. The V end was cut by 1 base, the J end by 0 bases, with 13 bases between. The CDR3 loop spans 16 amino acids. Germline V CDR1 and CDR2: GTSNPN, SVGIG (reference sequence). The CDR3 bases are TGTGCCTGGAGTGAAAGCGTCGCAAGCTCTGGAAACACCATATATTTT. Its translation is CAWSESVASSGNTIYF.

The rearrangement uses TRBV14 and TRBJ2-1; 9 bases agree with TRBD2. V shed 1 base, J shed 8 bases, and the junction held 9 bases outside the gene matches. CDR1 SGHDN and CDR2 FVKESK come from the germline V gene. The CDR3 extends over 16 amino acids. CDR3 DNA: TGTGCCAGCAGCCAAGTAGGGCTAGCGGGATTTCATGAGCAGTTCTTC. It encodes CASSQVGLAGFHEQFF.

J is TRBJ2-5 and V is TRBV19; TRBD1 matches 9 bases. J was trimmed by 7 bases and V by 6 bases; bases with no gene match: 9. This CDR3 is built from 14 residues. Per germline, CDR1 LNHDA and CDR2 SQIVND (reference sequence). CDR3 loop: CASSPTGGPGTQYF. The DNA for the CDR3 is TGTGCCAGTAGCCCGACAGGGGGTCCGGGGACCCAGTACTTC.